This T cell receptor beta chain was recovered during a study of blood T cell repertoires in COVID-19. Overall study: Nucleic acid was either cDNA or gDNA, and it came from T cells, B-cell-depleted T cells, or PBMCs.

Germline-derived CDR1 and CDR2 are MNHEY and SMNVEV (reference sequence). V lost 10 bases and J 6 bases, leaving 12 bases between the germline ends. The length of the CDR3 is 12 residues. Under the authors' procedure: By means of reference gene primer amplification, nucleated cell counts were estimated. This table comes from immunoSEQ multiplex PCR, and its TCRdb copy is limited to in-frame clones, with some not included. Clonal size and the V and J genes are those of that table, whereas D and trimming came from the DNA. In the table there are under 80,000 clones, 80% to 90% of which are singletons. The sample was peripheral blood. The chain couples TRBV27 to TRBJ2-2; D call uncertain. The receptor's source is an elderly woman with active COVID-19. The DNA for the CDR3 is TGTGCCACGCGCCGGTCGTCCGGGGAGCTGTTTTTT. Its translation is CATRRSSGELFF.